This T cell receptor beta chain was documented in a study of blood T cells in healthy people across ages. The sample holds many counts of this clonotype. CDR1 and CDR2 from the germline V gene are MNHEY and SVGAGI. Between the trimmed V and J ends, which lost 5 bases and 6 bases, there was a span of 13 bases. The CDR3 consists of 14 residues. Then a second PCR, running about 6 to 12 cycles, was carried out with a sample-barcoded 5' primer and a J-beta primer mix. MiXCR, applied by TCRdb to the 5' RACE reads, yields one record per CDR3 protein. The sample carries about 650,000 distinct CDR3 sequences, approximately 29% recorded once.

The gene calls are TRBV6-5 and TRBJ1-4; tentatively, D is TRBD1 (5 bases). This clonotype originated in a woman over 75 in good health. Source material: blood. The CDR3 sequence: CASSRGAVYEKLFF. The CDR3 coding sequence is TGTGCCAGCAGTCGTGGGGCAGTTTATGAAAAACTGTTTTTT.